A single sample is the source of the 16 T cell receptor beta chains below, sequenced in a study of blood T cell repertoires in COVID-19. Libraries were prepared by immunoSEQ multiplex PCR; TCRdb keeps only in-frame clonotypes and omits some of them. There are over 300,000 clones in the sample; around 84% occur only once, and more than 9% lies in the top ten. Sequencing was performed on PBMCs or T cells enriched from blood (not recorded which). The receptors stem from a young woman who had recovered from COVID-19.

The chain combines TRBV30 with TRBJ2-4, with D unresolved. V was clipped by 2 bases and J by 6 bases, with 5 bases between them. CDR1 is GTSNPN, CDR2 SVGIG, per germline (reference sequence). This CDR3 has 11 residues. The CDR3 loop reads CAWSSGNIQYF. The CDR3 region has the DNA TGTGCCTGGAGTTCGGGAAACATTCAGTACTTC.

J is TRBJ2-5 and V is TRBV6-1, with 9 bases aligning to TRBD1. V was clipped by 4 bases and J by 0 bases; unmatched bases: 15. This CDR3 has 19 residues. The germline V gene encodes CDR1 MNHNS and CDR2 SASEGT. CDR3 sequence reads: CASSGNEQGAELYQETQYF. CDR3 coding DNA: TGTGCCAGCAGTGGAAACGAACAGGGGGCAGAATTGTACCAAGAGACCCAGTACTTC.

The chain combines TRBV18 with TRBJ1-2; D call uncertain. The CDR3 is 15 amino acids. Germline V gives CDR1 KGHSH, CDR2 LQKENI. Deletions cut 6 bases from V and 5 bases from J, with 19 bases between. The CDR3 DNA follows: TGTGCCAGCTCTCAAAATCCAGGAGGCAGTTATGGCTACACCTTC. Translated, it gives CASSQNPGGSYGYTF.

The CDR3 sequence is CASSQGVVLGNEQFF. Written as DNA, the CDR3 is TGTGCCAGCAGCCAAGGGGTTGTCCTCGGGAATGAGCAGTTCTTC. This chain links TRBV3-1 (or the pseudogene TRBV3-2) with TRBJ2-1, with D unresolved. CDR3 size: 15 residues. Germline lookup yields CDR1 LGHDT and CDR2 YNNKEL (reference sequence). Trimming cost V 1 base and J 7 bases, with 14 bases left between them.

V is TRBV6-1 and J is TRBJ1-4; 11 nucleotides match TRBD1. The CDR3 spans 16 residues. CDR1 and CDR2 (germline): MNHNS, SASEGT. Unmatched junction bases numbered 7, after V lost 2 bases and J lost 8 bases. This CDR3 is CASSEPPGQGVEKLFF. Written as DNA, the CDR3 is TGTGCCAGCAGTGAACCCCCGGGACAGGGGGTAGAAAAACTGTTTTTT.

CDR3 sequence (DNA): TGTGCCACCAGCAGTTCACTAGCGGGATATGTCGGGGAGCTGTTTTTT. Its translation is CATSSSLAGYVGELFF. The chain combines TRBV15 with TRBJ2-2; 10 nucleotides line up with TRBD2. The CDR3 is made up of 16 amino acids. With 3 bases clipped from V and 7 bases from J, the junction kept 8 bases outside the gene matches. Germline V gives CDR1 LNHNV, CDR2 YYDKDF (reference sequence).

The chain uses TRBV7-2 and TRBJ2-5; TRBD1 might be the D (5 bases). The CDR3 is made up of 15 amino acids. CDR1 is SGHTA, CDR2 FQGNSA, per germline. The V end was cut by 4 bases, the J end by 1 base, with 13 bases between. As DNA, the CDR3 is TGTGCCAGCAGCTCGACCACGACAGCCCAAGAGACCCAGTACTTC. Amino acids: CASSSTTTAQETQYF.

The chain joins TRBV7-2 to TRBJ2-4, with D possibly matching TRBD1 (6 bases). This CDR3 contains 18 residues. The germline V gene encodes CDR1 SGHTA and CDR2 FQGNSA. Trimming stripped 1 base from V and 0 bases from J, with 16 bases between. As DNA, the CDR3 is TGTGCCAGCAGCTTAGGGGTAGGGGACATCTTAGCCAAAAACATTCAGTACTTC. Amino acid sequence: CASSLGVGDILAKNIQYF.

This clone was seen just once. The chain links TRBV11-3 to TRBJ2-7, with D maybe TRBD1 (6 bases). Germline assignment: CDR1 SGHNT and CDR2 YENEEA. The CDR3 extends over 13 amino acids. V was pared by 1 base and J by 6 bases, with 10 bases between. The CDR3 spells CASSLARGTEQYF. The CDR3, as DNA: TGTGCCAGCAGCTTAGCGAGGGGGACCGAGCAGTACTTC.

The chain couples TRBV9 to TRBJ2-3; TRBD2 matches 7 bases. Germline values: CDR1 SGDLS, CDR2 YYNGEE. V dropped 4 bases and J dropped 2; count of bases not matched to a gene: 16. The CDR3 is 18 amino acids. CDR3 residues: CASSHSKRGGSPTDTQYF. The CDR3 DNA sequence: TGTGCCAGCAGCCACTCTAAACGGGGCGGGAGCCCCACAGATACGCAGTATTTT.

The rearrangement links TRBV5-1 to TRBJ2-2; TRBD1 aligns across 9 bases. Looked up from germline, CDR1 is SGHRS and CDR2 is YFSETQ. With 0 bases clipped from V and 8 bases from J, the junction kept 8 bases outside the gene matches. The CDR3 spans 16 residues. The chain's CDR3 is CASSLGSTGGEGELFF. The CDR3 bases are TGCGCCAGCAGCTTGGGGAGCACAGGGGGCGAAGGGGAGCTGTTTTTT.

A single count supports this clone. The J gene is TRBJ1-1, the V gene TRBV6-5; maybe TRBD1 (5 bases). This CDR3 has 15 residues. V was trimmed by 5 bases and J by 7 bases, leaving 20 bases between them. From germline, CDR1 is MNHEY and CDR2 SVGAGI. In nucleotides, the CDR3 is TGTGCCAGCAGTACGGGAGGGGCGAGTGACTTTGAAGCTTTCTTT. Amino acid sequence: CASSTGGASDFEAFF.

This clone occurred many times. The chain combines TRBV5-1 with TRBJ1-2, with D maybe TRBD1 (5 bases). Germline V lookup: CDR1 SGHRS, CDR2 YFSETQ. Between the trimmed V and J ends, which lost 0 bases and 2 bases, there was a span of 11 bases. The CDR3 is 15 amino acids. The CDR3: CASSLAESGNYGYTF. The CDR3 nucleotides read TGCGCCAGCAGCTTGGCCGAATCAGGGAACTATGGCTACACCTTC. Using reference TRBV5-1 and TRBJ1-2 for the parts outside the CDR3, the full variable domain is KAGVTQTPRYLIKTRGQQVTLSCSPISGHRSVSWYQQTPGQGLQFLFEYFSETQRNKGNFPGRFSGRQFSNSRSEMNVSTLELGDSALYLCASSLAESGNYGYTFGSGTRLTVV.

The chain carries TRBV13 and TRBJ1-1, with D possibly matching TRBD1 (6 bases). Germline V gene lookup returns CDR1 PRHDT and CDR2 FYEKMQ (reference sequence). The CDR3 consists of 15 residues. Trimming removed 5 bases at V and 3 bases at J, with 16 bases between. CDR3 protein: CASSGGPKGDTEAFF. The CDR3 DNA is TGTGCCAGCAGCGGCGGTCCCAAGGGGGACACTGAAGCTTTCTTT.

The gene calls are TRBV19 and TRBJ2-2; 7 bases are a match to TRBD1. V trimming: 5 bases; J trimming: 2 bases; junction bases outside the gene matches: 8. The CDR3 contains 16 residues. Per the germline V gene, CDR1 is LNHDA and CDR2 is SQIVND (reference sequence). The CDR3 is CASSLLGGLNTGELFF. Written as DNA, the CDR3 is TGTGCCAGTAGTCTACTAGGGGGCTTAAACACCGGGGAGCTGTTTTTT.

This chain links TRBV25-1 with TRBJ1-2; D remains unclear. The V gene's germline CDR1 is MGHDK and CDR2 SYGVNS. Trimming shortened V by 1 base and J by 8 bases, and 11 bases separated the two germline ends. This CDR3 spans 13 amino acids. CDR3 loop: CASSESWEGGYTF. The CDR3 DNA reads as TGTGCCAGCAGTGAATCCTGGGAGGGAGGCTACACCTTC.